This T cell receptor (beta chain) was profiled in a study of blood T cell repertoires in COVID-19. Germline V gene lookup returns CDR1 KGHSH and CDR2 LQKENI. The V end lost 6 bases, the J end lost 2 bases, and 19 bases lay between the germline ends. The CDR3 totals 16 residues. The method was immunoSEQ multiplex PCR; TCRdb's version includes in-frame clones alone and lacks a portion of them. The table has some 150,000 clones, 75% to 90% seen once; the top ten hold under 4.5%. Source material: PBMCs or T cells enriched from blood (not recorded which). The chain uses TRBV18 and TRBJ1-2; maybe TRBD1 (6 bases). The source of this sequence is a woman aged 45 to 65 who had recovered from COVID-19. CDR3 loop: CASSPTGGRGNYGYTF. The CDR3 DNA follows: TGTGCCAGCTCCCCTACCGGTGGCAGGGGAAACTATGGCTACACCTTC.